This TCR beta chain was sequenced for a study of blood T cells in healthy people across ages. Study-wide points: There was a strong correlation between TCR beta diversity and naive T cell percentage.

This clonotype was seen a handful of times. The antigen remains undetermined. The authors ran a second PCR of about 7 to 11 cycles using a sample-barcoded 5' primer and a J-beta primer mix. MiXCR was run by TCRdb on the 5' RACE reads, yielding one entry per CDR3 protein. This sample has 700,000 to 900,000 distinct CDR3 sequences, with roughly 26% found just once. This CDR3 has 15 residues. Another study also made use of these data, one on T cells of mothers and their children. As reported in that work: Once extracted, all RNA went into cDNA synthesis at 1.5 ug per 15 ul. Mothers gave over 9 million TCR beta CDR3 reads each, and children several million each.

The sequence derives from a boy aged 10-17 years in good health. The specimen sequenced was blood. The rearrangement links TRBV12-3 or TRBV12-4 to TRBJ2-1; 10 bases agree with TRBD2. The J call is doubtful: the DNA matches TRBJ2-5 better. As DNA, the CDR3 is TGTGCCAGCACCCAGGGACTAGCGCTTAAAGAGACCCAGTACTTC. Translated: CASTQGLALKETQYF.